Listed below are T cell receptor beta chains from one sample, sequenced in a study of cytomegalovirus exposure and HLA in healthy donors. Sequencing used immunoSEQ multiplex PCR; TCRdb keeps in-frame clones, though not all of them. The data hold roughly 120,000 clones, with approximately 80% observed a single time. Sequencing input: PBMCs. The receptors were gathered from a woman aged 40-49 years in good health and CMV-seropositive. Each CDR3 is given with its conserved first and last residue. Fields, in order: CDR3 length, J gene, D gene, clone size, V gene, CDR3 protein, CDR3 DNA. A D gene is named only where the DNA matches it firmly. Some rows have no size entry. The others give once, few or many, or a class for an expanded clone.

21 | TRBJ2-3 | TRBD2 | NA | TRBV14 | CASSHPLGRTSGPYTTDTQYF | TGTGCCAGCAGCCATCCTCTCGGACGAACTAGCGGCCCATATACCACAGATACGCAGTATTTT
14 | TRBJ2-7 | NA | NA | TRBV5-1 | CASSSDGSRYEQYF | TGCGCCAGCAGCTCAGACGGGTCTCGCTACGAGCAGTACTTC
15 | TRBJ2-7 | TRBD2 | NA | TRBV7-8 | CASSAGLAGAYEQYF | TGTGCCAGCAGCGCCGGACTAGCGGGAGCCTACGAGCAGTACTTC
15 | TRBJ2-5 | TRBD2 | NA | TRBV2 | CASSEALSGRQTQYF | TGTGCCAGCAGTGAAGCGCTTAGCGGGAGGCAGACCCAGTACTTC
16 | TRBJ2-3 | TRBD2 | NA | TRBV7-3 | CASSSSGTSGVGTQYF | TGTGCCAGCAGCTCATCTGGGACTAGCGGGGTTGGGACGCAGTATTTT
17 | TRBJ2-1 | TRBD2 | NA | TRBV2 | CAIAPGLAGGFYNEQFF | TGTGCCATCGCACCGGGACTAGCGGGAGGCTTCTACAATGAGCAGTTCTTC
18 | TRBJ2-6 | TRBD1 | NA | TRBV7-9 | CASSSFRDSFSGANVLTF | TGTGCCAGCAGTTCTTTCCGGGACAGCTTCTCTGGGGCCAACGTCCTGACTTTC
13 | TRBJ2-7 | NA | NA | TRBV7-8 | CASSLRTAREQYF | TGTGCCAGCAGCCTGAGGACAGCTCGCGAGCAGTACTTC
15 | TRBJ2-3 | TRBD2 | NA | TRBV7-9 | CASSLGLAGANTQYF | TGTGCCAGCAGCCTGGGACTAGCGGGAGCAAATACGCAGTATTTT
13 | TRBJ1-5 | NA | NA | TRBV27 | CASNRGDGQPQHF | TGTGCCAGCAATAGGGGCGACGGTCAGCCCCAGCATTTT
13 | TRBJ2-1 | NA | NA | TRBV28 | CASNTRNYNEQFF | TGTGCCAGCAATACGCGTAACTACAATGAGCAGTTCTTC
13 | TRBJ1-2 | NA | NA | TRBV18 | CASSPQSNYGYTF | TGTGCCAGCTCCCCACAGAGTAACTATGGCTACACCTTC
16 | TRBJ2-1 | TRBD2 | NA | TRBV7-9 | CASSLGLAGEDNEQFF | TGTGCCAGCAGCCTTGGACTAGCGGGAGAAGATAATGAGCAGTTCTTC
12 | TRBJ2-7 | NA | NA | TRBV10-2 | CASSHGSYEQYF | TGCGCCAGCAGTCACGGTAGCTACGAGCAGTACTTC
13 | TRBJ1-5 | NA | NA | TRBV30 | CAWTNGVNQPQHF | TGTGCCTGGACCAACGGAGTCAATCAGCCCCAGCATTTT
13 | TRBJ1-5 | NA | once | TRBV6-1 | CASSEAQNQPQHF | TGTGCCAGCAGTGAAGCCCAGAATCAGCCCCAGCATTTT
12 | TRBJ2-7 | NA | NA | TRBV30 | CALTRSSYEQYF | TGTGCCTTAACTAGGAGCTCCTACGAGCAGTACTTC
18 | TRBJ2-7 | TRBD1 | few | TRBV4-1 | CASSLRGDRGDPGYEQYF | TGCGCCAGCAGCCTTCGAGGGGACAGGGGGGATCCGGGGTACGAGCAGTACTTC
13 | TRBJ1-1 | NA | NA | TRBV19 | CASSFDRNTEAFF | TGTGCCAGTAGTTTCGACAGGAACACTGAAGCTTTCTTT
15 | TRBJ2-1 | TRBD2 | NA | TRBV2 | CASRREGTSTDEQFF | TGTGCCAGCAGGAGGGAAGGGACTAGCACCGATGAGCAGTTCTTC
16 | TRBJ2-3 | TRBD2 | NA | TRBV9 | CASSASSGGRTDTQYF | TGTGCCAGCAGCGCCTCTAGCGGGGGACGCACAGATACGCAGTATTTT
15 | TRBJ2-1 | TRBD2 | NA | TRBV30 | CAWSLQSGSYNEQFF | TGTGCCTGGAGCCTCCAGAGCGGGAGTTACAATGAGCAGTTCTTC
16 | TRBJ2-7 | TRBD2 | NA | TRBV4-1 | CASSQVSSGRGYEQYF | TGCGCCAGCAGCCAAGTTAGTAGCGGGAGAGGCTACGAGCAGTACTTC
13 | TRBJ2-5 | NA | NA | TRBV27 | CASSATGRETQYF | TGTGCCAGCAGTGCCACGGGAAGGGAGACCCAGTACTTC
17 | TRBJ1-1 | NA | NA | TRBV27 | CASSHTPEASQNTEAFF | TGTGCCAGCAGCCACACTCCGGAGGCTTCGCAGAACACTGAAGCTTTCTTT
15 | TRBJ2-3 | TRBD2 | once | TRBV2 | CASTQRDARTDTQYF | TGTGCCAGCACTCAGCGGGACGCTCGCACAGATACGCAGTATTTT
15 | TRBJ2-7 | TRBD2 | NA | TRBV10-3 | CAISSAGVSSYEQYF | TGTGCCATCTCCTCGGCGGGAGTAAGCTCCTACGAGCAGTACTTC
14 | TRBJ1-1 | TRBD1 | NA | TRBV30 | CAWSLDRGQPEAFF | TGTGCCTGGAGTCTTGACAGGGGGCAGCCTGAAGCTTTCTTT
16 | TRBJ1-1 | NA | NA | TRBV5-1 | CASSLVVGQRNTEAFF | TGCGCCAGCAGCTTGGTAGTCGGACAGCGAAACACTGAAGCTTTCTTT
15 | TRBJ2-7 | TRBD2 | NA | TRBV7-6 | CASSSLAGEIYEQYF | TGTGCCAGCAGCTCACTAGCGGGAGAAATCTACGAGCAGTACTTC
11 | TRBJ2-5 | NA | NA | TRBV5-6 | CASSFRETQYF | TGTGCCAGCAGCTTCAGGGAGACCCAGTACTTC
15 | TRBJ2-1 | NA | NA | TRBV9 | CASSPAGLSYNEQFF | TGTGCCAGCAGCCCCGCGGGGTTGTCCTACAATGAGCAGTTCTTC
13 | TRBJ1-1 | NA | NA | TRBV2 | CASQWGHPNEAFF | TGTGCCAGCCAATGGGGACATCCTAATGAAGCTTTCTTT
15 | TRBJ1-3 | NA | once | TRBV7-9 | CASSLNAVSGNTIYF | TGTGCCAGCAGCTTGAATGCAGTCTCTGGAAACACCATATATTTT
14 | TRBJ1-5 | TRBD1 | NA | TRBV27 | CASRGTGNNQPQHF | TGTGCCAGCAGGGGGACAGGGAACAATCAGCCCCAGCATTTT
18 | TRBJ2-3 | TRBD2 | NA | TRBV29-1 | CSVEGWLAGGKSTDTQYF | TGCAGCGTTGAAGGTTGGCTAGCGGGAGGGAAGAGCACAGATACGCAGTATTTT
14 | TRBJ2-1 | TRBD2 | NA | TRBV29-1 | CSVGRSGGFNEQFF | TGCAGCGTTGGAAGAAGCGGGGGGTTCAATGAGCAGTTCTTC
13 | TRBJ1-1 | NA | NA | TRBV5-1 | CASSLGGSTEAFF | TGCGCCAGCAGCCTGGGAGGGAGCACTGAAGCTTTCTTT
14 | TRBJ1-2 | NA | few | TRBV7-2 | CASSAYSFYYGYTF | TGTGCCAGCAGCGCTTACAGCTTCTACTATGGCTACACCTTC
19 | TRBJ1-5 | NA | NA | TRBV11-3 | CASSLVGVVWNLSNQPQHF | TGTGCCAGCAGCTTAGTAGGGGTGGTCTGGAATTTAAGCAATCAGCCCCAGCATTTT
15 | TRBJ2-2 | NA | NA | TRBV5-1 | CASSLVVGANGELFF | TGCGCCAGCAGCTTGGTAGTAGGGGCAAACGGGGAGCTGTTTTTT
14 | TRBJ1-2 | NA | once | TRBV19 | CASSISDSNYGYTF | TGTGCCAGTAGTATCTCGGACAGCAACTATGGCTACACCTTC
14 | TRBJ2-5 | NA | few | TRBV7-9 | CASSLEEGQETQYF | TGTGCCAGCAGCTTAGAGGAGGGTCAAGAGACCCAGTACTTC
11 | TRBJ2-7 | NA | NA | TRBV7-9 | CASSLYDEQYF | TGTGCCAGCAGCCTTTATGACGAGCAGTACTTC
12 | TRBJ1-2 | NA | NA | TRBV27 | CASSATGYGYTF | TGTGCCAGCAGTGCGACGGGGTATGGCTACACCTTC
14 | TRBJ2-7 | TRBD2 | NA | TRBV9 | CASSGGGRSYEQYF | TGTGCCAGCAGCGGCGGCGGGAGGTCCTACGAGCAGTACTTC
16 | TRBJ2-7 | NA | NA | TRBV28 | CASGRPTTPPWDEQYF | TGTGCCAGCGGGCGACCGACTACCCCCCCTTGGGACGAGCAGTACTTC
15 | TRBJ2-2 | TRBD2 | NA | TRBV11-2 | CASSGDSGKGGELFF | TGTGCCAGCAGCGGTGATAGCGGGAAGGGCGGGGAGCTGTTTTTT
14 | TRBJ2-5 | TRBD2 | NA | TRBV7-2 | CASSLATSAETQYF | TGTGCCAGCAGCTTAGCGACTAGCGCAGAGACCCAGTACTTC
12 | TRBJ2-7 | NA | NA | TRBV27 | CASSLNGYEQYF | TGTGCCAGCAGTTTAAACGGCTACGAGCAGTACTTC
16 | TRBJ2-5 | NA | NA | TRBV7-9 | CASSIGLFKEGETQYF | TGTGCCAGCAGCATAGGACTCTTCAAGGAAGGAGAGACCCAGTACTTC
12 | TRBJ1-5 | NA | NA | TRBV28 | CASRSVNQPQHF | TGTGCCAGCAGATCGGTGAATCAGCCCCAGCATTTT
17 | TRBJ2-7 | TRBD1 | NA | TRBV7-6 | CASSNPYRGRGSYEQYF | TGTGCCAGCAGCAATCCTTACAGGGGGCGCGGGTCCTACGAGCAGTACTTC
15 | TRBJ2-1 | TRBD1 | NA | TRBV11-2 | CASSPGDRVYNEQFF | TGTGCCAGCAGCCCGGGGGACAGGGTCTACAATGAGCAGTTCTTC
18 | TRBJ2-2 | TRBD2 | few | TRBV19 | CASSAGLAGGLPLGELFF | TGTGCCAGTAGTGCGGGACTAGCGGGAGGCCTGCCCCTCGGGGAGCTGTTTTTT
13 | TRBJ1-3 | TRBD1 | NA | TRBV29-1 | CSVRGLAGNTIYF | TGCAGCGTCAGGGGGCTAGCTGGAAACACCATATATTTT
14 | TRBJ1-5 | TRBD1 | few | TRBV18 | CASSPTGNNQPQHF | TGTGCCAGCTCGCCGACAGGGAACAATCAGCCCCAGCATTTT
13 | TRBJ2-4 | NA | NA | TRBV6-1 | CASSESLKNIQYF | TGTGCCAGCAGTGAAAGCCTCAAAAACATTCAGTACTTC
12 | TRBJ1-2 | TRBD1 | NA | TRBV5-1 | CASRDRALGYTF | TGCGCCAGCAGGGACAGGGCCCTTGGCTACACCTTC